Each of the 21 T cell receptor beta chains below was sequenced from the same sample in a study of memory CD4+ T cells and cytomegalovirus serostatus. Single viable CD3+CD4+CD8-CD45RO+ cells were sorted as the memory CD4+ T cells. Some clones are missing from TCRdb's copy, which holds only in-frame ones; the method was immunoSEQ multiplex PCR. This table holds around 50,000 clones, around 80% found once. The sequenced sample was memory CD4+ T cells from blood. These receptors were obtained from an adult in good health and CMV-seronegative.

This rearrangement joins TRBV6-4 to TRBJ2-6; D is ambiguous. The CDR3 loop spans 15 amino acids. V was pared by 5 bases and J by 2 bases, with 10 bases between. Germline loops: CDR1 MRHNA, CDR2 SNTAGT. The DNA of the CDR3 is TGTGCCAGCAGTCCCGCCCGGGCTGGGGCCAACGTCCTGACTTTC. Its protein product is CASSPARAGANVLTF.

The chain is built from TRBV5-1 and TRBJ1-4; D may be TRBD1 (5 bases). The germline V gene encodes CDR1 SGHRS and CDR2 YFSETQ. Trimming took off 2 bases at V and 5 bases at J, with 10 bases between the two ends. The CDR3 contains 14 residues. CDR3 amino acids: CASSLNGGNEKLFF. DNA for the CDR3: TGCGCCAGCAGCTTAAACGGGGGAAATGAAAAACTGTTTTTT.

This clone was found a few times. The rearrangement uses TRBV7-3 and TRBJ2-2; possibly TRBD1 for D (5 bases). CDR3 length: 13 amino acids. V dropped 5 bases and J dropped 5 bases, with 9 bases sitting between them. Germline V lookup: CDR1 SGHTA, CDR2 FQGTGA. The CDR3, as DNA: TGTGCCAGCAGCCGGACATCGACCGGGGAGCTGTTTTTT. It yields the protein CASSRTSTGELFF.

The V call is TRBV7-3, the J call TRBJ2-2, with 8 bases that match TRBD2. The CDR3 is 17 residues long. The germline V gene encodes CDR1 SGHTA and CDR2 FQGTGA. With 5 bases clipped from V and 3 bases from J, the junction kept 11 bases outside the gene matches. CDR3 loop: CASSPGFGAGDTGELFF. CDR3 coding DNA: TGTGCCAGCAGCCCTGGCTTCGGAGCGGGAGACACCGGGGAGCTGTTTTTT.

For the CDR3, the DNA is TGTGCCTGGATCCAGGGTCGCGGATATGGCTACACCTTC. Translating it yields CAWIQGRGYGYTF. The V call is TRBV30, the J call TRBJ1-2; D may be TRBD1 (5 bases). The CDR3 extends over 13 amino acids. Germline loops: CDR1 GTSNPN, CDR2 SVGIG (reference sequence). Trimming pared 4 bases from V and 5 bases from J, leaving 14 bases between.

This CDR3 is CASSSAGVGNQPQHF. CDR3 in DNA: TGTGCCAGTAGTAGTGCGGGGGTAGGAAATCAGCCCCAGCATTTT. The chain employs TRBV19 and TRBJ1-5, with D possibly being TRBD1 (5 bases). This CDR3 is 15 amino acids long. CDR1 is LNHDA and CDR2 is SQIVND in the germline V gene (reference sequence). The V gene lost 4 bases and the J gene lost 4 bases, with 14 bases spanning the gap.

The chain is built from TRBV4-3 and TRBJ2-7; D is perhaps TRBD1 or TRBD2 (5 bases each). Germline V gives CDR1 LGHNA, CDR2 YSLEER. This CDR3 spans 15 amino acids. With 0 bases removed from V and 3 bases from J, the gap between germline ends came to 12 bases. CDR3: CASSQDLGDGYEQYF. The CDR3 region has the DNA TGCGCCAGCAGCCAAGATCTGGGGGACGGCTACGAGCAGTACTTC.

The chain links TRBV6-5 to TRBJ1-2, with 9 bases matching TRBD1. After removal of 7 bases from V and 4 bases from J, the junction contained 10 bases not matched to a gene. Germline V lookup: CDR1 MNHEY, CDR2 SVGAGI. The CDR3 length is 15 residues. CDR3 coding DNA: TGTGCCAGCAAGGCCATGGACAGGGGAATCTATGGCTACACCTTC. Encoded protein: CASKAMDRGIYGYTF.

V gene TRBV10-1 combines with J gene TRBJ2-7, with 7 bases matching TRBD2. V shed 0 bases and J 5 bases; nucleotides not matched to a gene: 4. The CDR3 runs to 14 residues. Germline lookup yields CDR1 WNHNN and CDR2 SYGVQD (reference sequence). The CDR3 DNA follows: TGCGCCAGCAGTGAGTCCGGGAGGATCGACGAGCAGTACTTC. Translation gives CASSESGRIDEQYF.

The CDR3 nucleotides read TGTGCCAGCAGCTGGGGGAAGGCCAATTCACCCCTCCACTTT. Protein: CASSWGKANSPLHF. The V call is TRBV5-4, the J call TRBJ1-6; maybe TRBD1 (5 bases). The CDR3 totals 14 residues. The germline V gene encodes CDR1 SGHNT and CDR2 YYREEE (reference sequence). The V gene lost 3 bases and the J gene lost 7 bases, with 11 bases spanning the gap.

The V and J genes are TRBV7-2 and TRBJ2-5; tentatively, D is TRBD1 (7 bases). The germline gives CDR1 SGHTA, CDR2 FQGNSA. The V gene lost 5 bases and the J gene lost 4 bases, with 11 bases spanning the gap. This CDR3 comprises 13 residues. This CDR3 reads CASSRGTVETQYF. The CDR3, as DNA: TGTGCCAGCAGCCGCGGGACAGTAGAGACCCAGTACTTC.

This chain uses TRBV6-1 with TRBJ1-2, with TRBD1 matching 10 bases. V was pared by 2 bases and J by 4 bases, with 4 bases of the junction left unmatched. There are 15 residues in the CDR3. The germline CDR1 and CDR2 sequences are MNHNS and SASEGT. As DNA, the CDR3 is TGTGCCAGCAGTGAATCGACAGGGGGCCTCTATGGCTACACCTTC. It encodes CASSESTGGLYGYTF.

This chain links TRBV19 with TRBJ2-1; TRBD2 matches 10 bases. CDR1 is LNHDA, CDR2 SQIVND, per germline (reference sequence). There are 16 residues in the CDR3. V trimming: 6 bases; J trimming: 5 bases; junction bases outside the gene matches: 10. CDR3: CASSAGSGRANNEQFF. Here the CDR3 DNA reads TGTGCCAGTAGCGCTGGAAGCGGGAGGGCCAACAATGAGCAGTTCTTC.

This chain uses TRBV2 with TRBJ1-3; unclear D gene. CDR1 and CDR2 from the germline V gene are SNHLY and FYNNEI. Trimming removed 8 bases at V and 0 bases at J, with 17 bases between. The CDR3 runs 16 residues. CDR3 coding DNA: TGTGCCAGCGGAGGGTCAGCGGTTCTCTCTGGAAACACCATATATTTT. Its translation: CASGGSAVLSGNTIYF.

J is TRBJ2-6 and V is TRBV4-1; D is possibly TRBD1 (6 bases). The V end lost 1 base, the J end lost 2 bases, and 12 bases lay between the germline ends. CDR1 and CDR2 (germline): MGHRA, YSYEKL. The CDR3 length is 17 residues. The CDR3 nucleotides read TGCGCCAGCAGCCAAGCAATCGGACAGACTGGGGCCAACGTCCTGACTTTC. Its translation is CASSQAIGQTGANVLTF.

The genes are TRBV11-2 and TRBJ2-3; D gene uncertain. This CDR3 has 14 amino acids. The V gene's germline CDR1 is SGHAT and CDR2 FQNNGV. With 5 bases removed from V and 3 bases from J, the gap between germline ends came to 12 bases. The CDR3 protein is CASSIRQATDTQYF. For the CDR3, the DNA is TGTGCCAGCAGCATCCGCCAAGCTACAGATACGCAGTATTTT.

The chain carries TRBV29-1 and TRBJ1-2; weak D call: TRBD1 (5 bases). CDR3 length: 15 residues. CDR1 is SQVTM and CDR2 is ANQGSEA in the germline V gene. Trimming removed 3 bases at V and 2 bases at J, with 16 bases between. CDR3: CSVEVRKTENYGYTF. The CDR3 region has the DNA TGCAGCGTTGAGGTCCGGAAGACAGAAAACTATGGCTACACCTTC.

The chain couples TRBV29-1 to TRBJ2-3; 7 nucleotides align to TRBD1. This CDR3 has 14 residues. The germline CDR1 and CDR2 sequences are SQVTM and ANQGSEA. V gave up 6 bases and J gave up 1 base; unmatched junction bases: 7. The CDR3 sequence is CSVTKGQRTDTQYF. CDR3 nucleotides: TGCAGCGTCACGAAGGGACAGCGCACAGATACGCAGTATTTT.

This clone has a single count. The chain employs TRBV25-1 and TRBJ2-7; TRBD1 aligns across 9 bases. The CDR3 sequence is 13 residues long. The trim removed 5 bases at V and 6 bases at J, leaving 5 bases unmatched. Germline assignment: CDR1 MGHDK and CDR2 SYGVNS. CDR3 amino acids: CASSLQGASEQYF. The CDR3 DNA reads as TGTGCCAGCAGTTTACAGGGGGCCTCCGAGCAGTACTTC.

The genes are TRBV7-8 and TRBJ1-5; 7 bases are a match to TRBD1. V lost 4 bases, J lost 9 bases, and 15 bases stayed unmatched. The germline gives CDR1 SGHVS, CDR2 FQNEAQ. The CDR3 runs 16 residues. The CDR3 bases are TGTGCCAGCAGCTCGATTACAGGGGAGCCGCAAAGGCCCCAGCATTTT. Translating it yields CASSSITGEPQRPQHF.

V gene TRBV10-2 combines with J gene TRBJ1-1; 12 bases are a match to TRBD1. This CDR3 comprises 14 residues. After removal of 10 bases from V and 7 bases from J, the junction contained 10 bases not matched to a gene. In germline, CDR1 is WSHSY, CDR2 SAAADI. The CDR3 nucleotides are TGCGCCACCAGGGCAAGGGACAGGGGGCGTGAAGCTTTCTTT. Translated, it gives CATRARDRGREAFF.